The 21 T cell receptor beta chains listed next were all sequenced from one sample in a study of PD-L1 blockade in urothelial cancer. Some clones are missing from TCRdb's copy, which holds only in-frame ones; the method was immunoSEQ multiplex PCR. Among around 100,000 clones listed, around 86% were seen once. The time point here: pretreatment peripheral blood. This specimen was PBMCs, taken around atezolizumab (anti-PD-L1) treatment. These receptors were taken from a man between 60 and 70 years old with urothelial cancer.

DNA of the CDR3: TGTGCCAGCAGTGACAGTGAAGCTTTCTTT. Translating gives CASSDSEAFF. The V call is TRBV6-1, the J call TRBJ1-1; no definite D call. The germline V gene encodes CDR1 MNHNS and CDR2 SASEGT. The CDR3 length is 10 residues. V lost 3 bases and J 7 bases, leaving 3 bases between the germline ends.

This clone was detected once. The CDR3 reads CASCRGGGTDTQYF. Here the CDR3 DNA reads TGCGCCAGTTGTAGGGGAGGGGGCACAGATACGCAGTATTTT. The chain employs TRBV4-1 and TRBJ2-3, with TRBD2 matching over 7 bases. The germline CDR1 and CDR2 sequences are MGHRA and YSYEKL. The junction had 7 bases not matched to a gene; V was cut back by 9 bases and J by 1 base. This CDR3 is 14 amino acids long.

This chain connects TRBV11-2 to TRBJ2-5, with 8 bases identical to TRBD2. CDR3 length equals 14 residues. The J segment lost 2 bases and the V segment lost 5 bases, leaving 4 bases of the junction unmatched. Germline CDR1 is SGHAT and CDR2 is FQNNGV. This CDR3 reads CASSTGGGQETQYF. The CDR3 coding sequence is TGTGCCAGCAGCACCGGGGGGGGGCAAGAGACCCAGTACTTC.

As DNA, the CDR3 is TGTGCCAGCAGCTCACCCGCCAGGGCAAGCACAGATACGCAGTATTTT. Its translation is CASSSPARASTDTQYF. The J gene is TRBJ2-3, the V gene TRBV5-4, with D perhaps TRBD1 (5 bases). Germline loops: CDR1 SGHNT, CDR2 YYREEE (reference sequence). Trimming stripped 3 bases from V and 0 bases from J, with 14 bases between. CDR3 length: 16 residues.

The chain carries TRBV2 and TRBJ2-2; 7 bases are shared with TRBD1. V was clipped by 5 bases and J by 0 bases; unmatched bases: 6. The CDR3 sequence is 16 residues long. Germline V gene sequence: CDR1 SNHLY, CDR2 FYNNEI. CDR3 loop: CASSLQGGANTGELFF. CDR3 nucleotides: TGTGCCAGCAGTCTCCAAGGGGGCGCGAACACCGGGGAGCTGTTTTTT.

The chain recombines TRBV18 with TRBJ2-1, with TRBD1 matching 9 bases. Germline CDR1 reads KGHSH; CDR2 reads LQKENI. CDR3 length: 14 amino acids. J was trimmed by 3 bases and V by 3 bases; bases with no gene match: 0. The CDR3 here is CASSPGQGYNEQFF. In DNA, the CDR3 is TGTGCCAGCTCACCGGGACAGGGCTACAATGAGCAGTTCTTC. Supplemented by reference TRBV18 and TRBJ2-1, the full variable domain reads NAGVMQNPRHLVRRRGQEARLRCSPMKGHSHVYWYRQLPEEGLKFMVYLQKENIIDESGMPKERFSAEFPKEGPSILRIQQVVRGDSAAYFCASSPGQGYNEQFFGPGTRLTVL.

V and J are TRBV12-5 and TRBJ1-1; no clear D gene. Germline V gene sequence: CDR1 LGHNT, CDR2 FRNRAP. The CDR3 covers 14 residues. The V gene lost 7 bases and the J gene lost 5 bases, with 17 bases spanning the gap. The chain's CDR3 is CASAIDAGGTEAFF. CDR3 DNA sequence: TGTGCTAGTGCCATTGATGCAGGAGGAACTGAAGCTTTCTTT.

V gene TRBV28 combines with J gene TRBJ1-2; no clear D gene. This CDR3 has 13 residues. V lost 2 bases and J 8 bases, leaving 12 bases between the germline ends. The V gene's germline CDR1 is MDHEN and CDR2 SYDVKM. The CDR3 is CASSLAGGGGYTF. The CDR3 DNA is TGTGCCAGCAGTTTAGCGGGTGGTGGCGGCTACACCTTC.

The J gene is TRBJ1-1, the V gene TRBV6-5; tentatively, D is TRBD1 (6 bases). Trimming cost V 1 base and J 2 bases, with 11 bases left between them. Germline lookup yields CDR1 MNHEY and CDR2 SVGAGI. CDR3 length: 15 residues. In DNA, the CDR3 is TGTGCCAGCAGTTACTTGGGGACACCTAACACTGAAGCTTTCTTT. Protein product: CASSYLGTPNTEAFF.

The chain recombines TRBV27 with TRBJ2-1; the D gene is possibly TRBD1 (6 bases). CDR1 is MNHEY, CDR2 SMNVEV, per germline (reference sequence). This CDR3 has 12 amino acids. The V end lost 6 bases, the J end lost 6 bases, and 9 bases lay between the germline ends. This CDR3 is CASRQGTNEQFF. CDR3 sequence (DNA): TGTGCCAGCAGGCAGGGGACCAATGAGCAGTTCTTC.

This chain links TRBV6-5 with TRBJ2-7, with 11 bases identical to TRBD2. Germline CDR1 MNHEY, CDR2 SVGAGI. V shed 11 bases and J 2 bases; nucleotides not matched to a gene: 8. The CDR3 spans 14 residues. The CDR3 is CAVRTSGSPYEQYF. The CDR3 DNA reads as TGTGCCGTCAGGACTAGCGGGTCCCCCTACGAGCAGTACTTC.

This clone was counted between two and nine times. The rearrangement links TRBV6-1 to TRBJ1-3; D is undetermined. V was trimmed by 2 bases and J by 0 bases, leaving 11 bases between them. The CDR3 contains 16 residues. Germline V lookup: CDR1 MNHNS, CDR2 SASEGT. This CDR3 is CASSEFGESSGNTIYF. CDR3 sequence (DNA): TGTGCCAGCAGTGAATTCGGTGAATCCTCTGGAAACACCATATATTTT.

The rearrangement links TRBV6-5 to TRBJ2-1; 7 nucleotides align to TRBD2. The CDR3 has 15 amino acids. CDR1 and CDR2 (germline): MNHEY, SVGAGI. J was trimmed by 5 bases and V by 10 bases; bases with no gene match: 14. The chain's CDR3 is CATLRMGGSHNEQFF. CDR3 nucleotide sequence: TGTGCCACCCTCCGGATGGGAGGGTCCCACAATGAGCAGTTCTTC.

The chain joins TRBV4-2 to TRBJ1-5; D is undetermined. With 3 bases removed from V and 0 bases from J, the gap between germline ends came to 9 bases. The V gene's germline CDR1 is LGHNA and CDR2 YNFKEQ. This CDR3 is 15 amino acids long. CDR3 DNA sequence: TGTGCCAGCAGCCAGTGGGCCGATAGCAATCAGCCCCAGCATTTT. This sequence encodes CASSQWADSNQPQHF.

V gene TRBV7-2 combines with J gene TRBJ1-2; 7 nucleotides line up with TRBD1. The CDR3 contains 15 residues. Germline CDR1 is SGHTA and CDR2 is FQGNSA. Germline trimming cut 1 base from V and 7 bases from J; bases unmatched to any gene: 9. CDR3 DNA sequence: TGTGCCAGCAGCTTAGAGAACAGGGGATTCTCTGGCTACACCTTC. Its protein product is CASSLENRGFSGYTF.

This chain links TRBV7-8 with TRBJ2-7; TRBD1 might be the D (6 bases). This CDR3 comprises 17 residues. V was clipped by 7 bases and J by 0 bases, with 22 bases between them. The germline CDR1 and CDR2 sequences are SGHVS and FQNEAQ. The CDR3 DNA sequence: TGTGCCAGCAATGGCGGCATGAGGGGGACCGCCTCCTACGAGCAGTACTTC. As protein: CASNGGMRGTASYEQYF. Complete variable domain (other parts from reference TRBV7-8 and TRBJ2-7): GAGVSQSPRYKVAKRGQDVALRCDPISGHVSLFWYQQALGQGPEFLTYFQNEAQLDKSGLPSDRFFAERPEGSVSTLKIQRTQQEDSAVYLCASNGGMRGTASYEQYFGPGTRLTVT.

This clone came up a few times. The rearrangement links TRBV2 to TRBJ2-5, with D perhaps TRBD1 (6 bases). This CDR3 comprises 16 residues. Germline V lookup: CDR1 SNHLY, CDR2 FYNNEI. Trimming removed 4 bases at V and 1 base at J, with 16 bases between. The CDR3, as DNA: TGTGCCAGCAGTGGGGGGCAAACCCCGGGCCAAGAGACCCAGTACTTC. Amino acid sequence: CASSGGQTPGQETQYF.

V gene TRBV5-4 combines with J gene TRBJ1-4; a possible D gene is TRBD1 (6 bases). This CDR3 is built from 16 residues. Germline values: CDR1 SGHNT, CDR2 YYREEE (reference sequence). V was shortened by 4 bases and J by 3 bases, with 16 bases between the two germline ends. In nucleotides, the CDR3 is TGTGCCAGCAGCCCAACAATACAGGGTTCTAATGAAAAACTGTTTTTT. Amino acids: CASSPTIQGSNEKLFF.

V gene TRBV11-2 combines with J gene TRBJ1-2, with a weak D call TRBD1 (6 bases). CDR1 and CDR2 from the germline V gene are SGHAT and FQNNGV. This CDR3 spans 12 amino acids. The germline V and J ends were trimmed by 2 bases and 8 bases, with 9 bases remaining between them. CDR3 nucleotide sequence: TGTGCCAGCAGCTTACAGGGGAGAGGCTACACCTTC. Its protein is CASSLQGRGYTF.

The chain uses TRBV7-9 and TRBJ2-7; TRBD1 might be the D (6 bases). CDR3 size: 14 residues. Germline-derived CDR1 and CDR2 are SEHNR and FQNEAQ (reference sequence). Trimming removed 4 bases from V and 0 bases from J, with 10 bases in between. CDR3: CASSSRTASYEQYF. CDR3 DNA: TGTGCCAGCAGCTCCCGGACAGCCTCCTACGAGCAGTACTTC.

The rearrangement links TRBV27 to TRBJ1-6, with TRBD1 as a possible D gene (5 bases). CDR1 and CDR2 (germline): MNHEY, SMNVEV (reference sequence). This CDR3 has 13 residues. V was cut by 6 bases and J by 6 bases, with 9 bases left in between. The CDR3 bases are TGTGCCAGCAGAAACAGGTTTAATTCACCCCTCCACTTT. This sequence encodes CASRNRFNSPLHF.